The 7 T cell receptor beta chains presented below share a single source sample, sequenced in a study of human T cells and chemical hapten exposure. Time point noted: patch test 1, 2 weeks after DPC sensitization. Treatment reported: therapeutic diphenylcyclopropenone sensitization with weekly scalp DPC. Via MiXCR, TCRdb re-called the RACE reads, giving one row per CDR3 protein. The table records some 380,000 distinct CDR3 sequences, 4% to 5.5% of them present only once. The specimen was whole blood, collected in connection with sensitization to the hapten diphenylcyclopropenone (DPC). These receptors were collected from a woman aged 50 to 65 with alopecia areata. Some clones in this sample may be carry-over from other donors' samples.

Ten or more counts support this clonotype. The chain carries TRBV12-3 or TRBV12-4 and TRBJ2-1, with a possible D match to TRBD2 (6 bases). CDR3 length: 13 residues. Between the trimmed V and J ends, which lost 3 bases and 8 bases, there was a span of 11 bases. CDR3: CASSFSGVDEQFF. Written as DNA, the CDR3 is TGTGCCAGCAGTTTTTCGGGGGTGGATGAGCAGTTCTTC.

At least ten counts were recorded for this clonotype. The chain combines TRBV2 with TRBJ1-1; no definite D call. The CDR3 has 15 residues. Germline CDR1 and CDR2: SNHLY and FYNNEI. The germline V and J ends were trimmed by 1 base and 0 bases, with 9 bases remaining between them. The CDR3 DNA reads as TGTGCCAGCAGTGAAGAGGGTACCATGAACACTGAAGCTTTCTTT. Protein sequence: CASSEEGTMNTEAFF.

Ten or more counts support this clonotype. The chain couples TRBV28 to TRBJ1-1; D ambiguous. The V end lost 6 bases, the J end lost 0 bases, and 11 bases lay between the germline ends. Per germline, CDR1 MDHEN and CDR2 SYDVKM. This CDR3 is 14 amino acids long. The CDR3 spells CASSRMEMNTEAFF. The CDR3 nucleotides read TGTGCCAGCAGCAGGATGGAGATGAACACTGAAGCTTTCTTT. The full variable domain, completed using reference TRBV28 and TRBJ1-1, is DVKVTQSSRYLVKRTGEKVFLECVQDMDHENMFWYRQDPGLGLRLIYFSYDVKMKEKGDIPEGYSVSREKKERFSLILESASTNQTSMYLCASSRMEMNTEAFFGQGTRLTVV.

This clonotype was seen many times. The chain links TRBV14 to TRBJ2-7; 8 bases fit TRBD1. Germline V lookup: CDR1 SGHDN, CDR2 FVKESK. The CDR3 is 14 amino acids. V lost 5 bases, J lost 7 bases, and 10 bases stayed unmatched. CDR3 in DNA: TGTGCCAGCAGCTTCCCGGACAGGGCTTATGAGCAGTACTTC. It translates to CASSFPDRAYEQYF.

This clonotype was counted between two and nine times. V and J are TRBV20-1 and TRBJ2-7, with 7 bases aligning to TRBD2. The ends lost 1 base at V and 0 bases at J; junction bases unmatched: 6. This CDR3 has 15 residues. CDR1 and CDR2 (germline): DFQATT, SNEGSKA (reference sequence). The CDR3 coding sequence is TGCAGTGCTAGAGGACTAGCCGAAAGCTCCTACGAGCAGTACTTC. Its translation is CSARGLAESSYEQYF.

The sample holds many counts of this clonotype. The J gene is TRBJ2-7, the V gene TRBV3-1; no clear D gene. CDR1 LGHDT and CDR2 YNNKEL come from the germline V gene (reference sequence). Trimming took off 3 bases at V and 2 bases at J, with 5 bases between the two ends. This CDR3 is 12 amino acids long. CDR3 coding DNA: TGTGCCAGCAGCCACGAAACCTACGAGCAGTACTTC. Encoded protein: CASSHETYEQYF.

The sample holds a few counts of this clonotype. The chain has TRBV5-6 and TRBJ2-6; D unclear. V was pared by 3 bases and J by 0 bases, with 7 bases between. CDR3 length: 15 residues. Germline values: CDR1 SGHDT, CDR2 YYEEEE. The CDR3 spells CASSSAHSGANVLTF. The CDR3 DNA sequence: TGTGCCAGCAGCTCGGCCCACTCTGGGGCCAACGTCCTGACTTTC. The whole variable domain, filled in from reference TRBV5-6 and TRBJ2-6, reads DAGVTQSPTHLIKTRGQQVTLRCSPKSGHDTVSWYQQALGQGPQFIFQYYEEEERQRGNFPDRFSGHQFPNYSSELNVNALLLGDSALYLCASSSAHSGANVLTFGAGSRLTVL.